The source of this TCR beta chain is a study of T cell responses to AZD1222 COVID-19 vaccine. From germline, CDR1 is LNHDA and CDR2 SQIVND (reference sequence). CDR3 length: 15 amino acids. V lost 4 bases to trimming and J lost 0 bases, with 12 bases between them. Clones were sequenced by immunoSEQ multiplex PCR, and TCRdb holds only the in-frame ones, with some missing. The table has approximately 190,000 clones, around 87% seen once. Specimen: peripheral blood, collected on day 0 of MenACWY control vaccination. The origin of this receptor is an adult in good health. J is TRBJ1-1 and V is TRBV19, with a possible D match to TRBD1 (5 bases). Here the CDR3 reads CASSRQGVMNTEAFF. The CDR3 nucleotides are TGTGCCAGTAGTAGGCAGGGCGTCATGAACACTGAAGCTTTCTTT.